Shown below are 18 T cell receptor beta chains from a single sample sequenced in a study of neurological immune-mediated disorders. TCRdb processed the 5' RACE reads anew with MiXCR; each CDR3 protein has one entry. This repertoire shows fewer than 25,000 distinct CDR3 sequences, about 12% found once; its top ten account for under 15%. Sequenced sample: PBMCs. The receptors stem from a woman aged 60-75 years with HTLV-1-associated myelopathy (HAM/TSP).

This clonotype was recorded at least ten times. CDR3 coding DNA: TGCGCCAGCAGCCCGTTAGGACAGGGTAACGAGCAGTTCTTC. Its translation is CASSPLGQGNEQFF. V gene TRBV5-1 combines with J gene TRBJ2-1, with 8 bases fitting TRBD1. The trim removed 4 bases at V and 10 bases at J, leaving 10 bases unmatched. CDR1 SGHRS and CDR2 YFSETQ come from the germline V gene. There are 14 residues in the CDR3.

At least ten counts were recorded for this clonotype. This chain joins TRBV9 and TRBJ2-3, with D tentatively TRBD1 (6 bases). CDR3 length: 15 amino acids. Germline V lookup: CDR1 SGDLS, CDR2 YYNGEE. V lost 5 bases, J lost 5 bases, and 18 bases lay in between. CDR3 in amino acids: CASRGQQGTLDTQYF. CDR3 nucleotides: TGTGCCAGCAGAGGCCAACAGGGTACACTAGATACGCAGTATTTT.

This clonotype is termed medium-sized (0.01 to 0.1%). The chain links TRBV5-1 to TRBJ1-3; TRBD1 agrees at 7 bases. V gave up 1 base and J gave up 1 base; unmatched junction bases: 5. The germline CDR1 and CDR2 sequences are SGHRS and YFSETQ. CDR3 length equals 16 residues. CDR3 DNA: TGCGCCAGCAGCTTGTCGTCAGGGGGTTCTGGAAACACCATATATTTT. It yields the protein CASSLSSGGSGNTIYF.

This clonotype was picked up many times. The chain recombines TRBV7-9 with TRBJ2-1; TRBD2 aligns across 8 bases. From germline, CDR1 is SEHNR and CDR2 FQNEAQ (reference sequence). V was clipped by 5 bases and J by 8 bases; unmatched bases: 5. This CDR3 contains 13 residues. The CDR3 DNA reads as TGTGCCAGCAGCCCGACTAGCGTCGATGAGCAGTTCTTC. Encoded protein: CASSPTSVDEQFF.

There are many counts of this clonotype. J is TRBJ1-1 and V is TRBV20-1, with TRBD1 matching 7 bases. CDR3 length: 15 amino acids. V was pared by 6 bases and J by 4 bases, with 14 bases of the junction left unmatched. CDR1 is DFQATT and CDR2 is SNEGSKA in the germline V gene (reference sequence). The CDR3 here is CSAQSGRGQGTEAFF. In DNA, the CDR3 is TGCAGTGCCCAGAGCGGGAGGGGGCAGGGCACTGAAGCTTTCTTT.

In this sample, this clonotype turned up many times. The chain uses TRBV20-1 and TRBJ2-1; the D is unclear. This CDR3 has 15 amino acids. Germline CDR1 reads DFQATT; CDR2 reads SNEGSKA (reference sequence). Between the trimmed V and J ends, which lost 1 base and 3 bases, there was a span of 13 bases. The CDR3 coding sequence is TGCAGTGCTAGAGCCCCACCCCCCGGCTACAATGAGCAGTTCTTC. It translates to CSARAPPPGYNEQFF.

This clonotype was counted at least ten times. This chain joins TRBV7-2 and TRBJ2-3; 8 bases are shared with TRBD2. V was pared by 3 bases and J by 1 base, with 3 bases of the junction left unmatched. This CDR3 is built from 15 residues. The germline gives CDR1 SGHTA, CDR2 FQGNSA. The CDR3 nucleotides read TGTGCCAGCAGCTTCGAGACTAGCGGCACAGATACGCAGTATTTT. Translated, it gives CASSFETSGTDTQYF.

The V and J genes are TRBV7-2 and TRBJ1-6; D is undetermined. V was trimmed by 8 bases and J by 9 bases, leaving 14 bases between them. Germline assignment: CDR1 SGHTA and CDR2 FQGNSA. The CDR3 has 13 residues. CDR3 residues: CASPGWVGSPLHF. CDR3 nucleotide sequence: TGTGCCAGCCCCGGCTGGGTTGGTTCACCCCTCCACTTT.

This clonotype showed up many times. The J gene is TRBJ2-3, the V gene TRBV5-1; TRBD1 agrees at 9 bases. Germline CDR1 and CDR2: SGHRS and YFSETQ. V lost 4 bases, J lost 6 bases, and 9 bases stayed unmatched. CDR3 length equals 15 residues. DNA of the CDR3: TGCGCCAGCAGCCCGGGACAGGGCATGCACGATACGCAGTATTTT. Its translation is CASSPGQGMHDTQYF.

The table lists this clonotype with many counts. The V and J genes are TRBV5-1 and TRBJ2-7, with D possibly matching TRBD1 (6 bases). Germline V gives CDR1 SGHRS, CDR2 YFSETQ. Deletions cut 1 base from V and 2 bases from J, with 10 bases between. This CDR3 contains 14 residues. The CDR3 reads CASSLYQGPYEQYF. In DNA, the CDR3 is TGCGCCAGCAGCTTGTATCAGGGGCCCTACGAGCAGTACTTC.

This clonotype was detected many times. The chain employs TRBV7-2 and TRBJ2-2, with TRBD1 identical over 7 bases. V was clipped by 5 bases and J by 5 bases; unmatched bases: 8. CDR3 length: 15 residues. Germline V lookup: CDR1 SGHTA, CDR2 FQGNSA. CDR3 bases: TGTGCCAGCAGCCCACAGGGGTTTAGGACCGGGGAGCTGTTTTTT. Translating gives CASSPQGFRTGELFF.

This clonotype was observed many times. The gene calls are TRBV7-2 and TRBJ2-7; D gene ambiguous. V was pared by 1 base and J by 8 bases, with 12 bases between. CDR3 length equals 13 residues. Germline V lookup: CDR1 SGHTA, CDR2 FQGNSA. This CDR3 is CASSLEGSRQQYF. The CDR3, as DNA: TGTGCCAGCAGCTTAGAAGGGTCTAGACAGCAGTACTTC.

This clonotype has a count of ten or more. The chain combines TRBV7-6 with TRBJ2-2; 9 nucleotides line up with TRBD1. This CDR3 contains 16 residues. With 5 bases clipped from V and 1 base from J, the junction kept 5 bases outside the gene matches. The germline V gene has CDR1 SGHVS and CDR2 FNYEAQ. The CDR3 region is CASSPLGQGNTGELFF. The CDR3, as DNA: TGTGCCAGCAGCCCCTTGGGACAGGGGAACACCGGGGAGCTGTTTTTT.

There are many counts of this clonotype. V gene TRBV9 combines with J gene TRBJ2-2; D may be TRBD1 (6 bases). Germline V gene data show CDR1 as SGDLS and CDR2 as YYNGEE. V lost 0 bases and J lost 0, with 15 bases in between. This CDR3 is built from 18 residues. The chain's CDR3 is CASSVVEARQANTGELFF. The CDR3 DNA sequence: TGTGCCAGCAGCGTAGTAGAGGCGAGACAGGCGAACACCGGGGAGCTGTTTTTT.

This clonotype appeared a few times. This CDR3 reads CSVAADTTEAFF. CDR3 nucleotide sequence: TGCAGCGTCGCGGCGGACACCACTGAAGCTTTCTTT. The chain links TRBV29-1 to TRBJ1-1, with D tentatively TRBD1 (5 bases). The CDR3 extends over 12 amino acids. V gave up 6 bases and J gave up 4 bases, with 12 bases separating them. Germline CDR1 reads SQVTM; CDR2 reads ANQGSEA.

The gene calls are TRBV4-2 and TRBJ2-3, with 8 bases matching TRBD2. This CDR3 is 14 amino acids long. Trimming took 5 bases from V and 5 from J; bases not matched to a gene: 6. Per the germline V gene, CDR1 is LGHNA and CDR2 is YNFKEQ. The CDR3 loop is CASSRGLGQDTQYF. Here the CDR3 DNA reads TGTGCCAGCAGCAGGGGACTAGGACAAGATACGCAGTATTTT.

Regarding this clonotype: A much larger clone sits a single nucleotide away, making a read error possible. The rearrangement uses TRBV14 and TRBJ2-3; no firm D call. The germline V gene has CDR1 SGHDN and CDR2 FVKESK. This CDR3 contains 16 residues. Deletions cut 1 base from V and 2 bases from J, with 13 bases between. CDR3 DNA sequence: TGTGCCAGCAGCCAAGTTAGGTACAGTCCCACAGATACGCAGTATTTT. Translated, it gives CASSQVRYSPTDTQYF.

This clonotype is judged medium-sized (0.01 to 0.1%). This chain joins TRBV4-2 and TRBJ1-5; 7 nucleotides match TRBD1. J was trimmed by 4 bases and V by 1 base; bases with no gene match: 1. This CDR3 has 14 residues. In germline, CDR1 is LGHNA, CDR2 YNFKEQ. CDR3: CASSQGDSNQPQHF. The CDR3 bases are TGTGCCAGCAGCCAAGGGGACAGTAATCAGCCCCAGCATTTT.